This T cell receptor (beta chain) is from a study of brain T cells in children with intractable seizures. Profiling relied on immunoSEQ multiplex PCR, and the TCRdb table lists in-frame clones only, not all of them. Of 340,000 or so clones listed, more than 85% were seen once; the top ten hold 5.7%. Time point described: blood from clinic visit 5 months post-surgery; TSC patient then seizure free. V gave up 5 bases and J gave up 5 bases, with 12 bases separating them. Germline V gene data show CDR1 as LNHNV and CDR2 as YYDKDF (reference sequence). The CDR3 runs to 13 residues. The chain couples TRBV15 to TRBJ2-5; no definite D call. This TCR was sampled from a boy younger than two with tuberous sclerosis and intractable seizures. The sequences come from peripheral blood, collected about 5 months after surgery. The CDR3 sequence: CATSPRIGETQYF. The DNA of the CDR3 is TGTGCCACCAGCCCCCGTATCGGTGAGACCCAGTACTTC.